These T cell receptor beta chains were read from a single sample in a study of blood T cell repertoires in COVID-19. TCRdb keeps only in-frame clones here, not all; method: immunoSEQ multiplex PCR. The table includes 95,000 to 150,000 clones, about 74% detected once. Sequences were obtained from peripheral blood. The receptors stem from a man aged 55 to 70 with acute or convalescent COVID-19. Each CDR3 is given with its conserved first and last residue. The D gene is left open where the match is weak. The listing skips clone size in some rows; elsewhere it reads once, few, many or a size class.

TRBJ1-6	TRBD1	once	TRBV29-1	CSVGQENSPKSYNSPLHF	TGCAGCGTGGGACAGGAAAATTCGCCCAAGTCCTATAATTCACCCCTCCACTTT
TRBJ1-6	.	.	TRBV5-1	CASSSGTINSPLHF	TGCGCCAGCAGCTCGGGGACTATCAATTCACCCCTCCACTTT
TRBJ2-3	TRBD2	.	TRBV29-1	CSVGVAGGTDTQYF	TGCAGCGTTGGTGTAGCGGGGGGCACAGATACGCAGTATTTT
TRBJ1-2	.	.	TRBV27	CASNPIGNRAAYGYTF	TGTGCCAGCAACCCAATTGGGAACAGGGCAGCCTATGGCTACACCTTC
TRBJ2-1	TRBD2	few	TRBV18	CASSPLKLGLAGVGNNEQFF	TGTGCCAGCTCACCACTGAAACTTGGACTAGCGGGAGTCGGGAACAATGAGCAGTTCTTC
TRBJ1-3	.	.	TRBV28	CASNRAAGNTIYF	TGTGCCAGTAACAGGGCTGCGGGAAACACCATATATTTT
TRBJ2-2	.	.	TRBV5-1	CASSLDGAANTGELFF	TGCGCCAGCAGCTTGGATGGGGCCGCGAACACCGGGGAGCTGTTTTTT
TRBJ1-2	.	few	TRBV27	CASSFSLSRDSHGYTF	TGTGCCAGCAGTTTCTCTTTGTCCAGGGACTCCCATGGCTACACCTTC
TRBJ2-7	TRBD1	.	TRBV2	CASSPFGDRSGEQYF	TGTGCCAGCAGTCCTTTTGGGGACAGGTCGGGCGAGCAGTACTTC
TRBJ1-2	.	.	TRBV14	CASSQVTRGGGYTF	TGTGCCAGCAGCCAAGTAACCAGGGGCGGTGGCTACACCTTC
TRBJ2-7	TRBD1	.	TRBV6-5	CASRRTGAYEQYF	TGTGCCAGCAGACGGACAGGCGCCTACGAGCAGTACTTC
TRBJ2-1	TRBD2	.	TRBV25-1	CASQAGAYNEQFF	TGTGCCAGTCAAGCGGGAGCCTACAATGAGCAGTTCTTC
TRBJ1-2	.	.	TRBV20-1	CSASKGGYGYTF	TGCAGTGCTAGTAAGGGAGGCTATGGCTACACCTTC
TRBJ2-1	TRBD1	.	TRBV19	CASSTPGTGTGGQFF	TGTGCCAGTAGTACCCCCGGGACAGGAACAGGGGGGCAGTTCTTC